The T cell receptor beta chain described here comes from a study of blood T cells in healthy people across ages. This clonotype was seen a few times. The CDR3 is 17 residues long. After removal of 1 base from V and 0 bases from J, the junction contained 9 bases not matched to a gene. Germline-derived CDR1 and CDR2 are LGHNA and YNFKEQ. Together with a sample-barcoded 5' primer, a J-beta primer mix was included in a second PCR lasting about 7 to 11 cycles. TCRdb reprocessed the 5' RACE reads via MiXCR and lists one record per CDR3 protein. The sample yields some 1 million distinct CDR3 sequences, more than 35% seen once.

The sequencing sample was made of blood. The chain uses TRBV4-2 and TRBJ2-7; 7 bases fit TRBD2. The sequence was collected from a woman aged 60 to 75 in good health. CDR3 amino acids: CASSQGPASGFSYEQYF. CDR3 DNA: TGTGCCAGCAGCCAAGGGCCAGCTAGCGGCTTCTCCTACGAGCAGTACTTC.